This TCR beta chain came from a study of blood T cells in healthy people across ages. Overall study findings and caveats: Whereas aged donors had fewer naive CD4+ cells, long-lived donors had more of them and higher diversity. Per million T cells, the diversity of TCR beta decreased roughly linearly as age advanced.

Comment on this clonotype: Antigen: not known.

Each sample gave at least 6 million isolated PBMCs. Then a second PCR, running roughly 6 to 12 cycles, was carried out with a sample-barcoded 5' primer and a J-beta primer mix. Samples each returned at least 2.5 million CDR3-containing paired-end reads. TCRdb passed the 5' RACE reads through MiXCR, listing each CDR3 protein once. The repertoire holds 710,000 or so distinct CDR3 sequences, approximately 30% seen once, with approximately 15% in the top ten. Trimming took 8 bases from V and 5 from J, leaving 10 bases between them. The CDR3 covers 12 residues. The germline CDR1 and CDR2 sequences are LNHDA and SQIVND (reference sequence).

V and J are TRBV19 and TRBJ2-1, with D perhaps given as TRBD1 or TRBD2 (5 bases each). What was sequenced was blood. The sequence was obtained from a woman of 80 years or more in good health. The CDR3 DNA is TGTGCCAGTGCTGGGGGAAACAATGAGCAGTTCTTC. This codes for CASAGGNNEQFF.